This T cell receptor beta chain derives from a study of blood T cell repertoires in COVID-19. Turning to the study itself: Sample material is recorded as cDNA or gDNA derived from T cells, B-cell-depleted T cells, or PBMCs.

Germline V gene sequence: CDR1 MDHEN, CDR2 SYDVKM. V lost 5 bases to trimming and J lost 4 bases, with 21 bases between them. This CDR3 has 18 residues. Original processing methods: The assay estimated nucleated cells by amplifying reference gene primers. Method: immunoSEQ multiplex PCR; TCRdb's copy keeps in-frame clones and lacks some. The V and J calls and clone size are taken from that table; D and trimming were inferred from the DNA. The table has about 100,000 clones, 65% to 90% seen once. The sequencing input was peripheral blood. This receptor was obtained from a man of 80 years or more with acute or convalescent COVID-19. The rearrangement links TRBV28 to TRBJ1-6; D is possibly TRBD1 (5 bases). CDR3 amino acids: CASSPLPGPGGYNSPLHF. CDR3 coding DNA: TGTGCCAGCAGTCCCCTCCCGGGCCCGGGGGGATATAATTCACCCCTCCACTTT. Full variable domain (outside the CDR3, taken from reference TRBV28 and TRBJ1-6): DVKVTQSSRYLVKRTGEKVFLECVQDMDHENMFWYRQDPGLGLRLIYFSYDVKMKEKGDIPEGYSVSREKKERFSLILESASTNQTSMYLCASSPLPGPGGYNSPLHFGNGTRLTVT.